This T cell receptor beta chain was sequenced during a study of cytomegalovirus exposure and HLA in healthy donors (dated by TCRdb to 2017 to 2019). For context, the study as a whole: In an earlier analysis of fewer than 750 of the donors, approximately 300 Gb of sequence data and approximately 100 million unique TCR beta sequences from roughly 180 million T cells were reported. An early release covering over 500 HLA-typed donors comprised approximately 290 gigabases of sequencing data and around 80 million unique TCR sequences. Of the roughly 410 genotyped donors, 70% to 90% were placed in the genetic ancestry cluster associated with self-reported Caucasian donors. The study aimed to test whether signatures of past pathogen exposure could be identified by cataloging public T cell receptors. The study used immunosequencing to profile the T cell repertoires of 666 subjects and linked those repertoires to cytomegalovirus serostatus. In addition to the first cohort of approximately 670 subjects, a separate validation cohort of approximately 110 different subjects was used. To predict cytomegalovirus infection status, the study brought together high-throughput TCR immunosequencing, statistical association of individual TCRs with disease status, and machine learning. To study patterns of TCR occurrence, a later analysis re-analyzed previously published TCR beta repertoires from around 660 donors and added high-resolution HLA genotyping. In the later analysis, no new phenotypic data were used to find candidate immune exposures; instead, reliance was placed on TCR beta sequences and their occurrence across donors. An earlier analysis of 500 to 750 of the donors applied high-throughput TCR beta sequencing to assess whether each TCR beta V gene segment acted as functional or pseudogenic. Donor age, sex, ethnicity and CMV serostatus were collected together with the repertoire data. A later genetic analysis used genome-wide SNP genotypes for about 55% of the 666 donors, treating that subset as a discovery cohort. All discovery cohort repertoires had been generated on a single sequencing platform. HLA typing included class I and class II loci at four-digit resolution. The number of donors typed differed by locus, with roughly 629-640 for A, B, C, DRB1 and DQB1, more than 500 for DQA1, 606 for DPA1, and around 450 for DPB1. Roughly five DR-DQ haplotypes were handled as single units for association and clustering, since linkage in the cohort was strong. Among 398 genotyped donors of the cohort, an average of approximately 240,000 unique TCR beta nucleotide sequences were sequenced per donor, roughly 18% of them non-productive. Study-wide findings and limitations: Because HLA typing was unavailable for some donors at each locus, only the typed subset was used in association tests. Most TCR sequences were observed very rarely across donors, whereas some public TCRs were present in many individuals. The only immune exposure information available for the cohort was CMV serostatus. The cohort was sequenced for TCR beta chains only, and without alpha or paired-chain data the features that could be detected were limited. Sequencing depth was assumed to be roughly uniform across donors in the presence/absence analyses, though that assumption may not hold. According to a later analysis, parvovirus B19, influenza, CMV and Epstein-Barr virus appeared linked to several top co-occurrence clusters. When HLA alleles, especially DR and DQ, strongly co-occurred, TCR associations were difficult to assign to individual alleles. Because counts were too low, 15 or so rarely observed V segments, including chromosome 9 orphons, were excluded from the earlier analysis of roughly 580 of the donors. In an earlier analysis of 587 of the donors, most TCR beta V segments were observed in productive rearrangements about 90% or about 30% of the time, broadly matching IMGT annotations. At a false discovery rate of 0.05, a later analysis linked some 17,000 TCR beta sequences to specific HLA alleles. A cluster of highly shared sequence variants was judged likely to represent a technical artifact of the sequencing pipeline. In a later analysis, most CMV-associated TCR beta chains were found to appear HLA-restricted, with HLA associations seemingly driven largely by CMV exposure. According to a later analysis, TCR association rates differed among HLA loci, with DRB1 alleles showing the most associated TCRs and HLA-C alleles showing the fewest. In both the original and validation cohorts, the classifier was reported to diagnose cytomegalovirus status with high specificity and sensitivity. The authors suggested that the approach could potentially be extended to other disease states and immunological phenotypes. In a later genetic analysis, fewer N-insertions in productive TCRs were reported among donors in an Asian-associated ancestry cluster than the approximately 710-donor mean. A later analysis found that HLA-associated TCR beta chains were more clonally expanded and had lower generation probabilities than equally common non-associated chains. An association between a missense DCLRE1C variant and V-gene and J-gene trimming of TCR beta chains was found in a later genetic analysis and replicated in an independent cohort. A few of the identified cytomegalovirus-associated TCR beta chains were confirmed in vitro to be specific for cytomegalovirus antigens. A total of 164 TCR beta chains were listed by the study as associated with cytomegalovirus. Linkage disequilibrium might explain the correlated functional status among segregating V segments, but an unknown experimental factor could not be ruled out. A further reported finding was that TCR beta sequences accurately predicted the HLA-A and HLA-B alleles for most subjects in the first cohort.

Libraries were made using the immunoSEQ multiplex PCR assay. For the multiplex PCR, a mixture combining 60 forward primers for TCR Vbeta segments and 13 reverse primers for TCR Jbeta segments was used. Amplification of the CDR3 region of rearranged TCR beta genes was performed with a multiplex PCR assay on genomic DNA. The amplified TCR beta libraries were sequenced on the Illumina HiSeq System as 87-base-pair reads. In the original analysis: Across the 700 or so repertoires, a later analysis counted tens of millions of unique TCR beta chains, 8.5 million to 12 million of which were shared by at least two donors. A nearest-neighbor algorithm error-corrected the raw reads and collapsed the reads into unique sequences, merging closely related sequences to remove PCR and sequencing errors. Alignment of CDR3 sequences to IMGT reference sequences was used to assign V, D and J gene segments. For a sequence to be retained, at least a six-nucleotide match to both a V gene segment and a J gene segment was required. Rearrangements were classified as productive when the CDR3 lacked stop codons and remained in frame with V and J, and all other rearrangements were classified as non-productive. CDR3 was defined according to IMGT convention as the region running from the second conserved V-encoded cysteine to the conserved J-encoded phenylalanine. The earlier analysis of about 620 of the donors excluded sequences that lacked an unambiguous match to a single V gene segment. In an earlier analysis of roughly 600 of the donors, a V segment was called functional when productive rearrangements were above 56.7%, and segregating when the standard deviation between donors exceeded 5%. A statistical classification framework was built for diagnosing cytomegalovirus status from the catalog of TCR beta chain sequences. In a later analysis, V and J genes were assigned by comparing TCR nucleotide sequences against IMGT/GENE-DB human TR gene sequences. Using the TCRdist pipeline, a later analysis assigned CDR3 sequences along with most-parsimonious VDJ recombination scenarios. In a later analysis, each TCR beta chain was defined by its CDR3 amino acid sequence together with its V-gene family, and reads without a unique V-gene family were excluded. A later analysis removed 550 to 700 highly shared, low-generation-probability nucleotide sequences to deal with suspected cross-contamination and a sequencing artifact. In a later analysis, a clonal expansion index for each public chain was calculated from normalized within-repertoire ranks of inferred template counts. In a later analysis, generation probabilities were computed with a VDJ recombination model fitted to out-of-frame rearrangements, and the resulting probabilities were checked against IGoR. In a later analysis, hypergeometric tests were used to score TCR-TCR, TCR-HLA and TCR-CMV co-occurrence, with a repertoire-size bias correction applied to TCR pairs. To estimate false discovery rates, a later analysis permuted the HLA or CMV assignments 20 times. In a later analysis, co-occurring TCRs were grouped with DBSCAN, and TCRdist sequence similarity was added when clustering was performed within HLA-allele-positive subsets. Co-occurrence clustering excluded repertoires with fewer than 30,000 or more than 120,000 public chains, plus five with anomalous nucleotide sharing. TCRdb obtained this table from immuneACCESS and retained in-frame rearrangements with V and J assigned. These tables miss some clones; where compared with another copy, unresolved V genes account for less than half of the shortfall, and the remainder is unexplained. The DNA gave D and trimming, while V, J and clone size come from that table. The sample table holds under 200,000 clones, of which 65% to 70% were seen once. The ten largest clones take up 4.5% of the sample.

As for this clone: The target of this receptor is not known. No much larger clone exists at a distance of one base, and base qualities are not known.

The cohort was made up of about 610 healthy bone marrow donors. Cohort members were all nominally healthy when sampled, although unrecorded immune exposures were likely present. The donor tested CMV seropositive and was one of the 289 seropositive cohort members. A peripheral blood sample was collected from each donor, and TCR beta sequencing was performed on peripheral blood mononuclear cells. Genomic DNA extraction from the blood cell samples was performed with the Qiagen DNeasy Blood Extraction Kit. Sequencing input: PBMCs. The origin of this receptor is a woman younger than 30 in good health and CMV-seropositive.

The CDR3 protein is CASTDSGGGSGELFF. DNA sequence: TGCGCCAGCACGGATTCGGGCGGGGGTAGCGGGGAGCTGTTTTTT. This chain is built from TRBV5-1 and TRBJ2-2; 7 central bases correspond to TRBD2. CDR3 length: 15 amino acids, cysteine to phenylalanine. Of all the DNA, just the CDR3 is kept, 45 bases in frame from base 1. Trimming removed 6 bases from V and 7 bases from J; the gene matches leave 12 bases unexplained. The germline V gene specifies SGHRS as CDR1 and YFSETQ as CDR2.